Below, 26 T cell receptor beta chains from the same sample are listed, as sequenced in a study of Graves' ophthalmopathy and Graves' hyperthyroidism. RNA transcripts yielded amplified TCR beta CDR3 regions. The first round was an RT-PCR with HTBI primers, and the second round was a multiplex PCR. TCRdb fed the multiplex PCR reads into MiXCR, producing one record per CDR3 protein. The sample has roughly 380,000 distinct CDR3 sequences; 15% to 17% are singletons. The sample was peripheral blood. The receptor set was obtained from a woman aged 18 to 35 with stable Graves' hyperthyroidism.

This clonotype was detected ten times or more. The chain is built from TRBV7-2 and TRBJ2-7; D tentatively reads TRBD1 or TRBD2 (6 bases each). The CDR3 runs 16 residues. Deletions cut 1 base from V and 0 bases from J, with 13 bases between. Germline V gives CDR1 SGHTA, CDR2 FQGNSA. CDR3 bases: TGTGCCAGCAGCTTAGTTGAGGGGGGCCCCTCCTACGAGCAGTACTTC. This codes for CASSLVEGGPSYEQYF.

This clonotype was observed at least ten times. The chain couples TRBV10-2 to TRBJ1-5; no clear D gene. CDR1 WSHSY and CDR2 SAAADI come from the germline V gene. V was trimmed by 5 bases and J by 5 bases, leaving 16 bases between them. The CDR3 contains 15 residues. CDR3 sequence: CASSSPGRRDQPQHF. The CDR3 DNA is TGCGCCAGCAGTTCCCCAGGCAGGAGAGATCAGCCCCAGCATTTT.

The table lists this clonotype with many counts. The V call is TRBV12-3 or TRBV12-4, the J call TRBJ1-2; D possibly corresponds to TRBD1 (5 bases). CDR3 size: 16 residues. V gave up 6 bases and J gave up 3 bases, with 20 bases separating them. CDR3 in amino acids: CASSFVGGGGYYGYTF. CDR3 in DNA: TGTGCCAGCAGCTTTGTCGGGGGGGGAGGGTACTATGGCTACACCTTC.

This clonotype has a count of ten or more. This chain connects TRBV20-1 to TRBJ1-2; D may be TRBD1 (6 bases). Trimming removed 0 bases from V and 4 bases from J, with 15 bases in between. This CDR3 comprises 15 residues. Germline CDR1 reads DFQATT; CDR2 reads SNEGSKA (reference sequence). The CDR3 coding sequence is TGCAGTGCTAGAGAGGGAACAGGGCAGGGCTATGGCTACACCTTC. Translation gives CSAREGTGQGYGYTF.

This clonotype was seen ten or more times. CDR3 DNA: TGTGCCAGCTCACTTCCCAGGTTGAACACTGAAGCTTTCTTT. Encoded protein: CASSLPRLNTEAFF. This rearrangement joins TRBV18 to TRBJ1-1; D is uncertain. The CDR3 spans 14 residues. The V and J ends lost 4 bases and 0 bases respectively, with 9 bases between them. Per germline, CDR1 KGHSH and CDR2 LQKENI.

This clonotype was picked up many times. This chain joins TRBV20-1 and TRBJ1-1; D is unresolved. The CDR3 has 11 amino acids. The germline CDR1 and CDR2 sequences are DFQATT and SNEGSKA (reference sequence). Written as DNA, the CDR3 is TGCCGAGCGAGTACGAACACTGAAGCTTTCTTT. As protein: CRASTNTEAFF.

There are a few counts of this clonotype. The chain carries TRBV11-1 and TRBJ1-1; D ambiguous. Germline-derived CDR1 and CDR2 are SGHAT and FQDESV (reference sequence). V was cut by 0 bases and J by 1 base, with 9 bases left in between. The CDR3 loop spans 15 amino acids. The CDR3 coding sequence is TGTGCCAGCAGCTTAGCCGGGAGAGCGAACACTGAAGCTTTCTTT. Amino acid sequence: CASSLAGRANTEAFF.

This clonotype showed up many times. This chain joins TRBV7-9 and TRBJ2-7; D gene ambiguous. The length of the CDR3 is 14 residues. The V gene lost 1 base and the J gene lost 6 bases, with 13 bases spanning the gap. Germline CDR1 is SEHNR and CDR2 is FQNEAQ (reference sequence). CDR3 bases: TGTGCCAGCAGCTTAGACAGCGACTTAGCCGAGCAGTACTTC. Translating gives CASSLDSDLAEQYF.

This clonotype was counted at least ten times. The chain is built from TRBV4-1 and TRBJ2-7, with 9 bases aligning to TRBD1. This CDR3 comprises 15 residues. The J segment lost 3 bases and the V segment lost 4 bases, leaving 7 bases of the junction unmatched. The germline gives CDR1 MGHRA, CDR2 YSYEKL. The CDR3 spells CASSPGQGPDYEQYF. In nucleotides, the CDR3 is TGCGCCAGCAGCCCAGGACAGGGGCCCGACTACGAGCAGTACTTC.

This clonotype was found many times. The chain recombines TRBV20-1 with TRBJ2-7; D possibly uses TRBD1 or TRBD2 (5 bases each). Trimming left V 6 bases short and J 0 bases short, with 18 bases between. CDR3 length: 15 amino acids. Germline CDR1 DFQATT, CDR2 SNEGSKA (reference sequence). CDR3 in DNA: TGCAGTGCGCCACTCGGGGACCTGAGCTCCTACGAGCAGTACTTC. Amino acids: CSAPLGDLSSYEQYF.

This clonotype was observed many times. The chain has TRBV19 and TRBJ2-5; 12 bases agree with TRBD2. Germline-derived CDR1 and CDR2 are LNHDA and SQIVND (reference sequence). The CDR3 contains 14 residues. V was pared by 6 bases and J by 1 base, with 0 bases of the junction left unmatched. In DNA form, the CDR3 reads TGTGCCAGTAGGACTAGCGGGGGCCAAGAGACCCAGTACTTC. It is translated as CASRTSGGQETQYF.

This clonotype was observed at least ten times. The chain recombines TRBV6-5 with TRBJ1-6; D gene uncertain. CDR3 length: 18 residues. CDR1 is MNHEY, CDR2 SVGAGI, per germline. Trimming took 0 bases from V and 13 from J, leaving 25 bases between them. The DNA of the CDR3 is TGTGCCAGCAGTTACTCGAAGTCGTTGGTGTCGGCGGGTCTGCCCCTCCACTTT. This gives the protein CASSYSKSLVSAGLPLHF.

This chain uses TRBV6-5 with TRBJ2-2, with D unresolved. The CDR3 is 14 residues long. CDR1 is MNHEY and CDR2 is SVGAGI in the germline V gene. With 6 bases removed from V and 5 bases from J, the gap between germline ends came to 13 bases. For the CDR3, the DNA is TGTGCCAGCAGCCACTCGGCAGAGACCGGGGAGCTGTTTTTT. This gives the protein CASSHSAETGELFF.

The chain couples TRBV5-1 to TRBJ1-2; D not certain. V was clipped by 0 bases and J by 5 bases, with 11 bases between them. The CDR3 is made up of 14 amino acids. Per the germline V gene, CDR1 is SGHRS and CDR2 is YFSETQ. CDR3 loop: CASSLEGLRYGYTF. CDR3 in DNA: TGCGCCAGCAGCTTGGAAGGGCTCCGGTATGGCTACACCTTC.

This clonotype was recorded many times. The chain couples TRBV11-2 to TRBJ1-2; D not certain. Germline-derived CDR1 and CDR2 are SGHAT and FQNNGV. The CDR3 is 13 residues long. Trimming took off 5 bases at V and 5 bases at J, with 12 bases between the two ends. The CDR3 is CASSLTLEYGYTF. DNA for the CDR3: TGTGCCAGCAGCCTAACTCTAGAGTATGGCTACACCTTC.

This clonotype was detected many times. The chain has TRBV2 and TRBJ2-2; D not resolved. The V and J ends lost 0 bases and 7 bases respectively, with 6 bases between them. Germline-derived CDR1 and CDR2 are SNHLY and FYNNEI. The CDR3 consists of 13 residues. CDR3 residues: CASSEAGNGELFF. The CDR3 DNA follows: TGTGCCAGCAGTGAAGCGGGCAACGGGGAGCTGTTTTTT.

This clonotype was counted many times. This could be a read error, since a much larger clone is one nucleotide away. This chain links TRBV7-2 with TRBJ2-7, with 7 bases fitting TRBD1. CDR1 is SGHTA, CDR2 FQGNSA, per germline. This CDR3 has 13 residues. V shed 4 bases and J 1 base; nucleotides not matched to a gene: 1. Here the CDR3 DNA reads TGTGCCAGCAGCTGGGACAGATCCTACGAGCAGTACTTC. It encodes CASSWDRSYEQYF.

J is TRBJ1-2 and V is TRBV4-1, with D possibly matching TRBD1 (6 bases). Per germline, CDR1 MGHRA and CDR2 YSYEKL. The CDR3 covers 15 residues. Trimming removed 4 bases at V and 6 bases at J, with 18 bases between. Here the CDR3 reads CASSRPGQRGNGYTF. For the CDR3, the DNA is TGCGCCAGCAGCCGTCCCGGACAGCGGGGGAATGGCTACACCTTC.

This rearrangement joins TRBV28 to TRBJ2-5; possibly TRBD1 for D (5 bases). CDR3 length: 14 residues. Trimming took off 2 bases at V and 4 bases at J, with 11 bases between the two ends. Germline values: CDR1 MDHEN, CDR2 SYDVKM. In DNA form, the CDR3 reads TGTGCCAGCAGTTTACAGGGATTGGGAGAGACCCAGTACTTC. Protein product: CASSLQGLGETQYF.

This clonotype was picked up many times. The chain employs TRBV12-3 or TRBV12-4 and TRBJ1-6, with a weak D call TRBD1 (6 bases). The CDR3 spans 17 residues. Deletions cut 3 bases from V and 10 bases from J, with 22 bases between. The CDR3 loop reads CASSFLIRGRGESPLHF. CDR3 DNA sequence: TGTGCCAGCAGTTTTTTAATCAGGGGCAGAGGAGAATCACCCCTCCACTTT.

This chain connects TRBV12-5 to TRBJ2-7; 7 bases are a match to TRBD2. From germline, CDR1 is LGHNT and CDR2 FRNRAP. V shed 2 bases, J shed 0 bases, and the junction held 10 bases outside the gene matches. The CDR3 covers 17 residues. This CDR3 reads CASGLPGRGLSSYEQYF. The CDR3 nucleotides are TGTGCTAGTGGTTTGCCTGGGCGGGGACTAAGCTCCTACGAGCAGTACTTC. Filled out from reference TRBV12-5 and TRBJ2-7, the complete variable domain reads DARVTQTPRHKVTEMGQEVTMRCQPILGHNTVFWYRQTMMQGLELLAYFRNRAPLDDSGMPKDRFSAEMPDATLATLKIQPSEPRDSAVYFCASGLPGRGLSSYEQYFGPGTRLTVT.

This clonotype was seen only a few times. The chain uses TRBV5-1 and TRBJ2-7; D perhaps matches TRBD1 (6 bases). The germline V gene has CDR1 SGHRS and CDR2 YFSETQ. This CDR3 comprises 16 residues. Trimming shortened V by 0 bases and J by 4 bases, and 17 bases separated the two germline ends. CDR3 protein: CASSLAGQGLRYEQYF. The DNA of the CDR3 is TGCGCCAGCAGCTTGGCCGGGCAGGGGTTGAGGTACGAGCAGTACTTC.

There are many counts of this clonotype. V and J are TRBV6-2 or TRBV6-3 and TRBJ1-3; no clear D. With 6 bases removed from V and 1 base from J, the gap between germline ends came to 25 bases. The CDR3 is made up of 19 amino acids. Per germline, CDR1 MNHEY and CDR2 SVGEGT. CDR3 bases: TGTGCCAGCAGCCTCGGGGTTTGGGAGAAGATTGTTTCTGGAAACACCATATATTTT. Protein product: CASSLGVWEKIVSGNTIYF.

The rearrangement joins TRBV7-6 to TRBJ2-5; TRBD2 agrees at 10 bases. This CDR3 contains 15 residues. The germline gives CDR1 SGHVS, CDR2 FNYEAQ. Trimming took 5 bases from V and 4 from J; bases not matched to a gene: 7. The CDR3 loop reads CASSKSGGAGETQYF. CDR3 nucleotide sequence: TGTGCCAGCAGCAAAAGCGGGGGGGCCGGAGAGACCCAGTACTTC. Full variable domain (remainder filled in from reference TRBV7-6 and TRBJ2-5): GAGVSQSPRYKVTKRGQDVALRCDPISGHVSLYWYRQALGQGPEFLTYFNYEAQQDKSGLPNDRFSAERPEGSISTLTIQRTEQRDSAMYRCASSKSGGAGETQYFGPGTRLLVL.

This clonotype showed up many times. The rearrangement joins TRBV19 to TRBJ2-7; 8 bases map to TRBD2. From germline, CDR1 is LNHDA and CDR2 SQIVND (reference sequence). V gave up 6 bases and J gave up 0 bases; unmatched junction bases: 4. This CDR3 has 14 amino acids. Here the CDR3 DNA reads TGTGCCAGTAGGGCAAGCGGGAGCTCCTACGAGCAGTACTTC. This gives the protein CASRASGSSYEQYF.

This clonotype was observed at least ten times. The V and J genes are TRBV11-1 and TRBJ1-1; D remains unclear. The length of the CDR3 is 13 residues. Per germline, CDR1 SGHAT and CDR2 FQDESV (reference sequence). V was shortened by 1 base and J by 6 bases, with 9 bases between the two germline ends. The CDR3 sequence is CASSLGWGAEAFF. CDR3 DNA sequence: TGTGCCAGCAGCTTAGGGTGGGGAGCTGAAGCTTTCTTT. The complete variable domain, with remaining parts taken from reference TRBV11-1 and TRBJ1-1, reads EAEVAQSPRYKITEKSQAVAFWCDPISGHATLYWYRQILGQGPELLVQFQDESVVDDSQLPKDRFSAERLKGVDSTLKIQPAELGDSAMYLCASSLGWGAEAFFGQGTRLTVV.